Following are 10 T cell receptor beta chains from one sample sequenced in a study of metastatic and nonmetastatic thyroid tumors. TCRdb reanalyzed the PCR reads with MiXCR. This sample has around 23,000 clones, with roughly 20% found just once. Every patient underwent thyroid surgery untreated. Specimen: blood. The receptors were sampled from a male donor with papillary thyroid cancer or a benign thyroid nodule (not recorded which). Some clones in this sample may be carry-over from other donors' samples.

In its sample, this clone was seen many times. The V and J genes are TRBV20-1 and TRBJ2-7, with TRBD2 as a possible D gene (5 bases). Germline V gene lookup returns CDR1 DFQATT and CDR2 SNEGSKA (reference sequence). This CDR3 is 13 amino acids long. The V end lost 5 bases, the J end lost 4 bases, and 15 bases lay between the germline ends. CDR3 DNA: TGCAGTGCTCCACCCCCTTCGGGATACGAGCAGTACTTC. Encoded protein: CSAPPPSGYEQYF.

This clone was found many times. Here the CDR3 reads CASSRGSGANVLTF. As DNA, the CDR3 is TGTGCCAGTAGCAGGGGCTCTGGGGCCAACGTCCTGACTTTC. The genes are TRBV19 and TRBJ2-6, with D perhaps matching TRBD1 (6 bases). The CDR3 loop spans 14 amino acids. V dropped 6 bases and J dropped 0 bases, with 6 bases sitting between them. CDR1 and CDR2 (germline): LNHDA, SQIVND (reference sequence).

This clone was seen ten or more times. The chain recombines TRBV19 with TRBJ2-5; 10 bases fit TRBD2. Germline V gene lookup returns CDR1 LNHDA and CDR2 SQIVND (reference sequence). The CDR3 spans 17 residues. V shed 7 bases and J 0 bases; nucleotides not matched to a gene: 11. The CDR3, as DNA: TGTGCCAGTACCTCGAATAGGCTAGCGGGGGACCAAGAGACCCAGTACTTC. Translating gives CASTSNRLAGDQETQYF.

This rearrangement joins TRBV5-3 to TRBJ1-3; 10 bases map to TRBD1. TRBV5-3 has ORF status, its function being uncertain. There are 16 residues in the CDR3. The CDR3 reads CVPTGTGAFSGNTIYF. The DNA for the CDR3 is TGTGTGCCAACAGGGACAGGGGCCTTCTCTGGAAACACCATATATTTT.

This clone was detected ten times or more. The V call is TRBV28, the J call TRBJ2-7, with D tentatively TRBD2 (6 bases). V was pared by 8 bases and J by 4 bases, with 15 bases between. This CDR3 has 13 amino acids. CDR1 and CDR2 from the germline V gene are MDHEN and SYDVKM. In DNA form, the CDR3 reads TGTGCCAGCGGCGCGGGGCAATCATACGAGCAGTACTTC. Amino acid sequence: CASGAGQSYEQYF.

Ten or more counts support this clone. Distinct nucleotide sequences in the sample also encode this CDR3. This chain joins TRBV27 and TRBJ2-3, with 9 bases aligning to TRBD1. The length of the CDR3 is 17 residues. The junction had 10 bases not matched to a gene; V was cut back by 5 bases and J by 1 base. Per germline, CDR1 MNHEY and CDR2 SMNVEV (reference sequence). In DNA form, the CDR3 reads TGTGCCAGCAGTCCCCAGACAGGGGGTTTAGGCACAGATACGCAGTATTTT. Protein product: CASSPQTGGLGTDTQYF.

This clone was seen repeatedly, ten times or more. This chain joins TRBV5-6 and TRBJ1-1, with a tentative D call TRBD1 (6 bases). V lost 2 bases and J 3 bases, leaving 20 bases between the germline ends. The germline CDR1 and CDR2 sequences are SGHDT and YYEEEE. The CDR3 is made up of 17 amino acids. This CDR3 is CASSFQRWGRLDTEAFF. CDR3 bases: TGTGCCAGCAGCTTTCAGCGCTGGGGGCGCTTGGACACTGAAGCTTTCTTT.

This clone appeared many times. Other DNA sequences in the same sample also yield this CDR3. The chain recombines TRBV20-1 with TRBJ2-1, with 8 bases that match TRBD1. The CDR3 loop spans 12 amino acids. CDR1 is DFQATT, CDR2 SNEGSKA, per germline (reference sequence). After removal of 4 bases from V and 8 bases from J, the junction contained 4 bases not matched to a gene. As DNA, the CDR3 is TGCAGTGCTACCGGACAGGGCTATGAGCAGTTCTTC. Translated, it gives CSATGQGYEQFF.

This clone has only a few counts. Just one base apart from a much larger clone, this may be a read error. The CDR3 bases are TGTGCCATCAGTCCCAGGGAGGATGGCTACACCTTC. It encodes CAISPREDGYTF. This rearrangement joins TRBV25-1 to TRBJ1-2; possibly TRBD1 for D (5 bases). Germline V gives CDR1 MGHDK, CDR2 SYGVNS. CDR3 length: 12 amino acids.

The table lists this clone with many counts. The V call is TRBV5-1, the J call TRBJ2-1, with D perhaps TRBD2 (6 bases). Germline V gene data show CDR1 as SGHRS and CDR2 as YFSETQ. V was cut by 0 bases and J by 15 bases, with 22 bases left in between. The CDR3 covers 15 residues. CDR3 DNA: TGCGCCAGCAGCTTGGAAGGCGGGACGGTTACCTCTGGGTTCTTC. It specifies CASSLEGGTVTSGFF.